One sample yielded the 19 T cell receptor beta chains listed below, sequenced in a study of OX40 agonist ivuxolimab in advanced cancers. Sequencing used immunoSEQ multiplex PCR; TCRdb keeps in-frame clones, though not all of them. The data contain over 75,000 clones, approximately 90% of them singletons. The sequencing used CD4+ or CD8+ T cells sorted from blood, collected in a trial of the OX40 agonist ivuxolimab. The receptors shown here come from an adult with an advanced solid tumor such as melanoma, head and neck, liver or kidney cancer.

Of note for this clone: This sample also contains other DNA sequences that code for the same CDR3. The V gene is TRBV18, the J gene TRBJ1-1; D is undetermined. The V gene's germline CDR1 is KGHSH and CDR2 LQKENI. The CDR3 covers 13 residues. V dropped 2 bases and J dropped 8 bases, with 12 bases sitting between them. The CDR3 here is CASSPIEGTEAFF. CDR3 coding DNA: TGTGCCAGCTCACCAATCGAGGGTACCGAAGCTTTCTTT.

The V call is TRBV6-6, the J call TRBJ2-7; the D gene could be TRBD1 or TRBD2 (5 bases each). The CDR3 consists of 13 residues. Germline CDR1 is MNHNY and CDR2 is SVGAGI (reference sequence). Deletions cut 7 bases from V and 4 bases from J, with 14 bases between. In DNA, the CDR3 is TGTGCCAGCAAGGGACCTGGGCTATACGAGCAGTACTTC. Protein product: CASKGPGLYEQYF.

This clone was seen just once. An end of the junction differs from the germline gene, which may be a read error. The chain has TRBV19 and TRBJ1-2; 8 bases line up with TRBD1. Germline CDR1 reads LNHDA; CDR2 reads SQIVND (reference sequence). The CDR3 sequence is 15 residues long. The CDR3, as DNA: TGTACCAGTAGTATAGAAGGCAGGGGGCCTTATGGCTACACCTTC. Translating gives CTSSIEGRGPYGYTF.

The chain carries TRBV28 and TRBJ1-2; D gene uncertain. The CDR3 is made up of 13 amino acids. Germline V CDR1 and CDR2: MDHEN, SYDVKM. V was pared by 4 bases and J by 4 bases, with 10 bases between. CDR3: CASSWGLVYGYTF. In nucleotides, the CDR3 is TGTGCCAGCAGTTGGGGTTTAGTCTATGGCTACACCTTC.

The CDR3 nucleotides are TGTGCCAGCAGTTTCAATTTGGAAGCTTTCTTT. Translation gives CASSFNLEAFF. The gene calls are TRBV28 and TRBJ1-1; D is unresolved. Germline lookup yields CDR1 MDHEN and CDR2 SYDVKM. This CDR3 is 11 amino acids long. V was shortened by 3 bases and J by 8 bases, with 7 bases between the two germline ends.

This chain connects TRBV27 to TRBJ1-1; D call uncertain. The V and J ends lost 0 bases and 4 bases respectively, with 12 bases between them. The germline gives CDR1 MNHEY, CDR2 SMNVEV (reference sequence). The CDR3 extends over 15 amino acids. In DNA form, the CDR3 reads TGTGCCAGCAGTTTATCCGGCAGGTTTGGCACTGAAGCTTTCTTT. Translated: CASSLSGRFGTEAFF.

V and J are TRBV4-2 and TRBJ2-1; 9 nucleotides match TRBD2. V lost 3 bases, J lost 6 bases, and 9 bases stayed unmatched. The CDR3 runs to 16 residues. Germline lookup yields CDR1 LGHNA and CDR2 YNFKEQ. As DNA, the CDR3 is TGTGCCAGCAGCCAGGAGACTAGCGGAAACTTCAATGAGCAGTTCTTC. Amino acid sequence: CASSQETSGNFNEQFF.

The chain joins TRBV19 to TRBJ1-5; possible D gene TRBD1, 5 bases. Trimming removed 4 bases from V and 5 bases from J, with 21 bases in between. The CDR3 totals 17 residues. In germline, CDR1 is LNHDA, CDR2 SQIVND (reference sequence). The CDR3 DNA reads TGTGCCAGTAGTAAGTTAGGAGTGCAGGGCTATTATCAGCCCCAGCATTTT. This codes for CASSKLGVQGYYQPQHF.

This chain connects TRBV5-4 to TRBJ1-3, with D uncertain. This CDR3 has 15 residues. Trimming pared 0 bases from V and 0 bases from J, leaving 7 bases between. Germline-derived CDR1 and CDR2 are SGHNT and YYREEE (reference sequence). CDR3 coding DNA: TGTGCCAGCAGCTTGGACACGTACTCTGGAAACACCATATATTTT. Residues: CASSLDTYSGNTIYF.

In this sample, this clone turned up once. V usage is TRBV5-6 and J usage is TRBJ2-3; TRBD2 is a possible D gene (6 bases). V lost 3 bases and J lost 2, with 16 bases in between. Germline lookup yields CDR1 SGHDT and CDR2 YYEEEE. The CDR3 extends over 16 amino acids. The CDR3 coding sequence is TGTGCCAGCAGCTGGGTGGGGGGAAAGTCCACAGATACGCAGTATTTT. It translates to CASSWVGGKSTDTQYF.

This clone came up once. The chain uses TRBV27 and TRBJ1-4; D ambiguous. V lost 5 bases and J lost 4, with 8 bases in between. Germline V CDR1 and CDR2: MNHEY, SMNVEV (reference sequence). This CDR3 spans 13 amino acids. CDR3 residues: CASSRADNEKLFF. In nucleotides, the CDR3 is TGTGCCAGCAGTCGGGCCGATAATGAAAAACTGTTTTTT.

The gene calls are TRBV28 and TRBJ1-2, with a possible D match to TRBD1 (5 bases). Trimming removed 7 bases from V and 14 bases from J, with 17 bases in between. This CDR3 has 11 residues. The germline V gene has CDR1 MDHEN and CDR2 SYDVKM. The DNA for the CDR3 is TGTGCCAGCACGGCAGGGCGCTACCGGACCTTC. Amino acid sequence: CASTAGRYRTF.

This rearrangement joins TRBV11-2 to TRBJ1-1, with 9 bases matching TRBD1. CDR3 size: 15 residues. With 5 bases clipped from V and 5 bases from J, the junction kept 9 bases outside the gene matches. Germline CDR1 SGHAT, CDR2 FQNNGV. CDR3 in amino acids: CASSPSGTGPTEAFF. The CDR3 DNA is TGTGCCAGCAGCCCCTCCGGGACAGGGCCAACTGAAGCTTTCTTT.

The chain couples TRBV6-1 to TRBJ2-5; D possibly matches TRBD1 or TRBD2 (6 bases each). Germline V CDR1 and CDR2: MNHNS, SASEGT. CDR3 length equals 12 residues. V was cut by 8 bases and J by 10 bases, with 17 bases left in between. CDR3 DNA: TGTGCCAGCGGGGTCGTGGGGGGCTTCCAGTACTTC. Amino acids: CASGVVGGFQYF.

The chain uses TRBV2 and TRBJ2-5, with D unresolved. Trimming took off 2 bases at V and 3 bases at J, with 4 bases between the two ends. Germline V CDR1 and CDR2: SNHLY, FYNNEI. CDR3 length: 12 amino acids. The DNA for the CDR3 is TGTGCCAGCAGTGAACAGGAAGAGACCCAGTACTTC. It yields the protein CASSEQEETQYF.

The chain employs TRBV5-4 and TRBJ2-7; a possible D gene is TRBD1 (5 bases). Germline V gene data show CDR1 as SGHNT and CDR2 as YYREEE (reference sequence). The CDR3 runs 11 residues. Trimming took 4 bases from V and 5 from J, leaving 7 bases between them. In DNA form, the CDR3 reads TGTGCCAGCAGCCCGACAGACGAGCAGTACTTC. Protein: CASSPTDEQYF.

The rearrangement links TRBV5-1 to TRBJ2-2; D unclear. The germline V and J ends were trimmed by 7 bases and 7 bases, with 8 bases remaining between them. The CDR3 loop spans 11 amino acids. Per germline, CDR1 SGHRS and CDR2 YFSETQ. The CDR3 DNA is TGCGCCAGCGTTGGGGACGGGGAGCTGTTTTTT. Its translation is CASVGDGELFF. The full variable domain, with the rest looked up from reference TRBV5-1 and TRBJ2-2, is KAGVTQTPRYLIKTRGQQVTLSCSPISGHRSVSWYQQTPGQGLQFLFEYFSETQRNKGNFPGRFSGRQFSNSRSEMNVSTLELGDSALYLCASVGDGELFFGEGSRLTVL.

This clone was observed a handful of times. This chain links TRBV6-5 with TRBJ1-2; no definite D call. The CDR3 spans 15 residues. V lost 2 bases to trimming and J lost 6 bases, with 16 bases between them. Germline V gene sequence: CDR1 MNHEY, CDR2 SVGAGI. This CDR3 reads CASSYSRLPRHGYTF. CDR3 bases: TGTGCCAGCAGTTACAGCCGACTTCCAAGGCATGGCTACACCTTC.

The CDR3 coding sequence is TGTGCCAGCAGCTTGATAGATGGCTACACCTTC. Translation: CASSLIDGYTF. The chain uses TRBV5-4 and TRBJ1-2; D unclear. This CDR3 has 11 residues. Trimming took off 1 base at V and 6 bases at J, with 4 bases between the two ends. From germline, CDR1 is SGHNT and CDR2 YYREEE (reference sequence).